This TCR beta chain was identified during a study of T cells in Graves' hyperthyroidism and ophthalmopathy. The diagnostic basis comprised clinical symptoms, serum thyroxine and TRAb, thyroid ultrasound and orbital computed tomography. Germline V gene data show CDR1 as SGHRS and CDR2 as YFSETQ. The germline V and J ends were trimmed by 7 bases and 4 bases, with 21 bases remaining between them. The CDR3 runs 16 residues. This clonotype has ten or more counts. Amplified regions were TCR beta CDR3 sequences from RNA transcripts. The study used the HTBI primer set for a first-round RT-PCR of the TCR CDR3. A single record per CDR3 protein comes from TCRdb applying MiXCR to the multiplex PCR reads. Among under 750,000 distinct CDR3 sequences, around 20% were seen once, and the ten largest hold 16%.

Material for sequencing was blood. The receptor was derived from a woman in her forties or fifties with Graves' hyperthyroidism that later progressed to Graves' ophthalmopathy. This rearrangement joins TRBV5-1 to TRBJ2-1; maybe TRBD1 (6 bases). The chain's CDR3 is CASHSRGHPHYNEQFF. The DNA for the CDR3 is TGCGCCAGCCACAGCCGGGGACACCCACATTACAATGAGCAGTTCTTC.